The source of this T cell receptor (beta chain) is a study of T cell responses to AZD1222 COVID-19 vaccine. Study-wide points: In all cases, repertoires were sampled only after the peak T cell response.

This CDR3 contains 12 residues. V was clipped by 8 bases and J by 6 bases, with 10 bases between them. Using immunoSEQ multiplex PCR, the repertoire was profiled, and TCRdb retains in-frame clones only, with some absent. The table lists 95,000 to 100,000 clones, approximately 88% of them singletons, with 14% in the top ten. As for this clone: No antigen is known for it.

This TCR was sampled from an adult who received the AZD1222 COVID-19 vaccine. The chain links TRBV12-3 or TRBV12-4 to TRBJ2-2; weak D call: TRBD1 (5 bases). This specimen consisted of peripheral blood, obtained 28 days after the second AZD1222 dose. The CDR3 DNA is TGTGCCAGCTTGTCAGGGTCCGGGGAGCTGTTTTTT. Amino acids: CASLSGSGELFF.